This TCR beta chain was recorded in a study of radiation and T cells in renal cell carcinoma. Trimming removed 4 bases from V and 6 bases from J, with 12 bases in between. The CDR3 covers 14 residues. Germline loops: CDR1 LGHNA, CDR2 YSLEER. About this clone itself: Its specificity is unknown.

Clones were sequenced by immunoSEQ multiplex PCR, and TCRdb holds only the in-frame ones, with some missing. This repertoire shows 120,000 or so clones, approximately 90% found once; its top ten account for more than 5%. As to time point: blood 2 weeks post-SBRT. The treatment is: 15 Gy SBRT to primary tumor, nephrectomy 4 weeks later. Findings and caveats of the study: From baseline, blood top tumor clonotypes peaked at 2 weeks post-radiation.

This receptor was obtained from a woman in her 70s with renal cell carcinoma. The rearrangement links TRBV4-3 to TRBJ2-2; a weak D match, TRBD1 (5 bases). Material: blood, obtained from a patient whose treatment included radiotherapy and nephrectomy. In nucleotides, the CDR3 is TGCGCCAGCAGCCCCCAGGTAGGGGCCGGGGAGCTGTTTTTT. Protein: CASSPQVGAGELFF.